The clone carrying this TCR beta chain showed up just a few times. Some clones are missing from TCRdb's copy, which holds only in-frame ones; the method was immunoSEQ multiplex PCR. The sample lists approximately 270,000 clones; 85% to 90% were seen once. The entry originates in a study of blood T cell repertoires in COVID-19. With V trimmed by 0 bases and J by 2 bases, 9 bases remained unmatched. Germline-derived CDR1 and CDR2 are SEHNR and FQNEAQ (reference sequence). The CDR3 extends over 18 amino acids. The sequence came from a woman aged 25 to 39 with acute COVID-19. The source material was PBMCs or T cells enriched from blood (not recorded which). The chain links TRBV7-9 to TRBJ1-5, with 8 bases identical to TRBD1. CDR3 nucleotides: TGTGCCAGCAGCTTAGCCGGACAGGGCTTGAGGGGCAATCAGCCCCAGCATTTT. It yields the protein CASSLAGQGLRGNQPQHF. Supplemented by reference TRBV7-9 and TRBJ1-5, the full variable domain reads DTGVSQNPRHKITKRGQNVTFRCDPISEHNRLYWYRQTLGQGPEFLTYFQNEAQLEKSRLLSDRFSAERPKGSFSTLEIQRTEQGDSAMYLCASSLAGQGLRGNQPQHFGDGTRLSIL.